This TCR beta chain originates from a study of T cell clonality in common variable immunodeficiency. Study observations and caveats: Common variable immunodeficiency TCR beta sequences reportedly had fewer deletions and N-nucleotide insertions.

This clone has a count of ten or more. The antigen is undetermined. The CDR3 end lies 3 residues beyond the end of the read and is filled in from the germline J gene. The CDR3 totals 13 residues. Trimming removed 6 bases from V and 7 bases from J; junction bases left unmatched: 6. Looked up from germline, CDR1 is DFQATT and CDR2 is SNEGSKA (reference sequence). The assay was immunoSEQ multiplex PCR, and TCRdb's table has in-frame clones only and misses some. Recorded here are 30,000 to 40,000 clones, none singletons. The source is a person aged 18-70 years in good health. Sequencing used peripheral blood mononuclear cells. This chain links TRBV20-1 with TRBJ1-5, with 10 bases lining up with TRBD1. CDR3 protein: CSAQGQGLQPQHF. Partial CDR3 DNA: TGCAGTGCCCAGGGACAGGGGTTACAGCCC.